This T cell receptor (beta chain) is drawn from a study of shared clonotypes between healthy human individuals. Method: immunoSEQ multiplex PCR; TCRdb's copy keeps in-frame clones and lacks some. In the table there are millions of clones, 90% to 95% of which are singletons. The clonotype originates from a man younger than 35 in good health. The source material was naive CD4+ T cells sorted from blood. Subset denoted: CD45RA+ positively selected.

The CDR3 DNA follows: TGTGCCAGCACCCCTCGTGAGGATAATTCACCCCTCCACTTT. Residues: CASTPREDNSPLHF. The chain couples TRBV28 to TRBJ1-6; D is unresolved. Trimming stripped 7 bases from V and 5 bases from J, with 12 bases between. Looked up from germline, CDR1 is MDHEN and CDR2 is SYDVKM. This CDR3 has 14 amino acids.